Below, 28 T cell receptor beta chains from the same sample are listed, as sequenced in a study of post-analysis software for immune sequencing data. Prepared libraries of TCR beta cDNA carried unique molecular identifiers. TCRdb recomputed calls from the PCR reads with MiXCR, one row per CDR3 protein. Of about 560,000 distinct CDR3 sequences listed, roughly 45% are singletons. Findings of the study overall: There were about 5 TRBV segments more frequent in patients than controls, and TRBV5-6, TRBV5-1 and TRBV20-1 were among them.

For these TCRs, the target antigens are not known. The specimen was blood. The source is a girl aged 10 to 17 with multiple sclerosis.

This clonotype has a handful of counts. An end of the junction does not agree with germline; a read error may underlie this. This rearrangement joins TRBV4-1 to TRBJ2-1; weak D call: TRBD2 (5 bases). The CDR3 contains 15 residues. Germline V gene sequence: CDR1 MGHRA, CDR2 YSYEKL. In nucleotides, the CDR3 is TGCGCCAGCAGCCAAATACTAGAGCTCGGCAATGAACAGTTCTTC. Translating gives CASSQILELGNEQFF.

The chain combines TRBV7-2 with TRBJ2-7, with 10 bases matching TRBD1. From germline, CDR1 is SGHTA and CDR2 FQGNSA. The V and J ends lost 0 bases and 3 bases, in that order; junction bases with no gene match: 2. The CDR3 spans 15 residues. The CDR3 region has the DNA TGTGCCAGCAGCTTAGCGTGGGACAGGGGCTACGAGCAGTACTTC. It translates to CASSLAWDRGYEQYF.

V and J are TRBV5-1 and TRBJ1-5; 12 positions match TRBD1. The CDR3 sequence is 18 residues long. CDR1 and CDR2 from the germline V gene are SGHRS and YFSETQ. J was trimmed by 1 base and V by 3 bases; bases with no gene match: 8. CDR3 coding DNA: TGCGCCAGCAGCTGGGAACCGGGACAGGGGGCAAGCAATCAGCCCCAGCATTTT. Translation: CASSWEPGQGASNQPQHF.

This clonotype was recorded a few times. The J gene is TRBJ2-7, the V gene TRBV27; 8 bases are a match to TRBD1. Germline CDR1 is MNHEY and CDR2 is SMNVEV (reference sequence). This CDR3 is built from 15 residues. The trim removed 2 bases at V and 0 bases at J, leaving 3 bases unmatched. The DNA for the CDR3 is TGTGCCAGCAGTTTAGGACAGGGATACTCCTACGAGCAGTACTTC. It encodes CASSLGQGYSYEQYF.

In its sample, this clonotype was seen a few times. This chain joins TRBV5-1 and TRBJ2-7; 10 bases align to TRBD1. This CDR3 has 14 residues. The V gene's germline CDR1 is SGHRS and CDR2 YFSETQ. The V and J ends lost 6 bases and 1 base, in that order; junction bases with no gene match: 4. In nucleotides, the CDR3 is TGCGCCAGCAACCAGGGACAGGGGTCCTACGAGCAGTACTTC. Translation: CASNQGQGSYEQYF.

The chain links TRBV29-1 to TRBJ1-1; the D is unclear. V dropped 3 bases and J dropped 2 bases, with 4 bases sitting between them. The CDR3 extends over 11 amino acids. The V gene's germline CDR1 is SQVTM and CDR2 ANQGSEA. The CDR3 nucleotides are TGCAGCGTTGAGGCAAACACTGAAGCTTTCTTT. Translated, it gives CSVEANTEAFF.

The chain is built from TRBV18 and TRBJ2-1; 9 bases line up with TRBD1. The DNA end is a closer match to TRBJ2-7, so the J assignment may be wrong. The CDR3 is 16 residues long. In germline, CDR1 is KGHSH, CDR2 LQKENI. The CDR3 DNA reads TGTGCCAGCTCGCCCTTCCTAGGGACAGGGCAACACGAGCAGTACTTC. Translation: CASSPFLGTGQHEQYF.

The chain links TRBV7-8 to TRBJ2-4; 8 bases fit TRBD2. Trimming removed 5 bases from V and 6 bases from J; junction bases left unmatched: 9. Germline V gene lookup returns CDR1 SGHVS and CDR2 FQNEAQ. This CDR3 region has 15 residues. Written as DNA, the CDR3 is TGTGCCAGCAGCCCAACCTTAGCGGGAAGAAACATTCAGTACTTC. This translates into CASSPTLAGRNIQYF. The variable domain in full, with the rest retrieved from reference TRBV7-8 and TRBJ2-4, is GAGVSQSPRYKVAKRGQDVALRCDPISGHVSLFWYQQALGQGPEFLTYFQNEAQLDKSGLPSDRFFAERPEGSVSTLKIQRTQQEDSAVYLCASSPTLAGRNIQYFGAGTRLSVL.

In its sample, this clonotype was seen once. CDR3 in amino acids: CASSYAPSPYEQYF. The CDR3 nucleotides are TGTGCCAGCAGTTACGCCCCCTCACCCTACGAGCAGTACTTC. The J gene is TRBJ2-7, the V gene TRBV6-5; no reliable D call. Trimming left V 2 bases short and J 2 bases short, with 10 bases between. This CDR3 has 14 amino acids. Germline V gene data show CDR1 as MNHEY and CDR2 as SVGAGI.

This clonotype appeared a single time. This chain connects TRBV12-3 or TRBV12-4 to TRBJ2-7, with D perhaps assigned TRBD1 or TRBD2 (5 bases each). CDR3 length: 12 residues. V was clipped by 3 bases and J by 7 bases, with 10 bases between them. The CDR3 sequence: CASSFRDDEQYF. The CDR3, as DNA: TGTGCCAGCAGTTTTCGGGACGATGAGCAGTACTTC.

This chain links TRBV5-4 with TRBJ2-3; weak D call: TRBD1 (6 bases). V lost 1 base to trimming and J lost 2 bases, with 11 bases between them. The germline CDR1 and CDR2 sequences are SGHNT and YYREEE (reference sequence). The CDR3 contains 15 residues. The CDR3 coding sequence is TGTGCCAGCAGCTTGCGCCGGACAGACACAGATACGCAGTATTTT. Translation gives CASSLRRTDTDTQYF.

This chain connects TRBV20-1 to TRBJ2-5; D ambiguous. Trimming shortened V by 3 bases and J by 5 bases, and 13 bases separated the two germline ends. CDR1 DFQATT and CDR2 SNEGSKA come from the germline V gene (reference sequence). The length of the CDR3 is 13 residues. CDR3 nucleotide sequence: TGCAGTGCTAGTCTGGCGCCCGGGGAGACCCAGTACTTC. Protein sequence: CSASLAPGETQYF.

This clonotype turned up a few times. This chain uses TRBV7-3 with TRBJ2-1; no clear D gene. The CDR3 runs 13 residues. Germline V CDR1 and CDR2: SGHTA, FQGTGA. V lost 5 bases and J lost 0, with 5 bases in between. In nucleotides, the CDR3 is TGTGCCAGCAGCGACAACTCCTACAATGAGCAGTTCTTC. As protein: CASSDNSYNEQFF.

This chain joins TRBV5-1 and TRBJ1-1; a possible D gene is TRBD1 (5 bases). Germline V lookup: CDR1 SGHRS, CDR2 YFSETQ. The CDR3 loop spans 15 amino acids. The V end was cut by 0 bases, the J end by 5 bases, with 14 bases between. CDR3 coding DNA: TGCGCCAGCAGCTTGGCGGGACTTTCTACGACTGAAGCTTTCTTT. This codes for CASSLAGLSTTEAFF.

This clonotype was counted only a few times. The chain carries TRBV5-1 and TRBJ1-2; 7 bases are a match to TRBD1. The CDR3 totals 15 residues. Germline assignment: CDR1 SGHRS and CDR2 YFSETQ. With V trimmed by 4 bases and J by 6 bases, 12 bases remained unmatched. The CDR3 loop is CASSKTYRGPDGYTF. DNA for the CDR3: TGCGCCAGCAGCAAGACCTACAGGGGCCCGGATGGCTACACCTTC.

V usage is TRBV29-1 and J usage is TRBJ1-2, with 7 bases aligning to TRBD1. With V trimmed by 3 bases and J by 3 bases, 4 bases remained unmatched. The germline gives CDR1 SQVTM, CDR2 ANQGSEA. The CDR3 contains 13 residues. CDR3 loop: CSVERRGDYGYTF. The CDR3 DNA reads as TGCAGCGTTGAGCGCAGGGGGGACTATGGCTACACCTTC. Together with reference TRBV29-1 and TRBJ1-2, the CDR3 gives the full variable domain: SAVISQKPSRDICQRGTSLTIQCQVDSQVTMMFWYRQQPGQSLTLIATANQGSEATYESGFVIDKFPISRPNLTFSTLTVSNMSPEDSSIYLCSVERRGDYGYTFGSGTRLTVV.

The rearrangement joins TRBV12-3 or TRBV12-4 to TRBJ1-2; D is unclear. The V end was cut by 6 bases, the J end by 5 bases, with 16 bases between. This CDR3 has 14 residues. CDR3 bases: TGTGCCAGCAGCCTCCTTCGGACGGGGTATGGCTACACCTTC. This gives the protein CASSLLRTGYGYTF.

The J gene is TRBJ1-2, the V gene TRBV9, with no clear D. This CDR3 comprises 13 residues. Germline-derived CDR1 and CDR2 are SGDLS and YYNGEE. V was clipped by 0 bases and J by 7 bases, with 10 bases between them. The CDR3 here is CASSVVVGGGYTF. For the CDR3, the DNA is TGTGCCAGCAGCGTAGTAGTGGGTGGTGGCTACACCTTC.

This clonotype has only a few counts. This chain joins TRBV6-1 and TRBJ1-5; D not resolved. This CDR3 spans 16 amino acids. Trimming left V 2 bases short and J 1 base short, with 12 bases between. CDR1 and CDR2 (germline): MNHNS, SASEGT. The CDR3 reads CASSERSQDSNQPQHF. The CDR3 DNA sequence: TGTGCCAGCAGTGAAAGGTCGCAGGACAGCAATCAGCCCCAGCATTTT.

This clonotype occurred once. This rearrangement joins TRBV3-1 to TRBJ2-7, with D perhaps TRBD1 (5 bases). The CDR3 is 13 residues long. The ends were cut back, 1 base at V and 2 bases at J, with 6 bases in the middle. CDR1 is LGHDT and CDR2 is YNNKEL in the germline V gene (reference sequence). The CDR3 nucleotides read TGTGCCAGCAGCCAAGCAGGGACCTACGAGCAGTACTTC. This codes for CASSQAGTYEQYF.

For this clonotype: The junction departs from the called germline gene at one end, perhaps through a read error. J is TRBJ2-7 and V is TRBV7-2, with 11 bases that match TRBD2. The J call may not be correct, given that the DNA end is closer to TRBJ2-5. Germline assignment: CDR1 SGHTA and CDR2 FQGNSA. This CDR3 is 15 amino acids long. The CDR3 DNA sequence: TGTGCTAGCAGCTTAGCGGGGGGGCGATGGGAGACCCAGTACTTC. Translation: CASSLAGGRWETQYF.

The V call is TRBV20-1, the J call TRBJ2-5; TRBD2 matches 11 bases. Trimming cost V 3 bases and J 5 bases; bases outside gene matches: 29. Germline V gives CDR1 DFQATT, CDR2 SNEGSKA (reference sequence). CDR3 length equals 22 residues. The CDR3 loop is CSASSGIRLAGPLNKMKETQYF. In nucleotides, the CDR3 is TGCAGTGCTAGTAGCGGAATAAGACTAGCGGGGCCCCTTAATAAAATGAAGGAGACCCAGTACTTC.

The V gene is TRBV3-1, the J gene TRBJ2-7; D unclear. The CDR3 extends over 12 amino acids. Germline V gene lookup returns CDR1 LGHDT and CDR2 YNNKEL (reference sequence). Trimming stripped 3 bases from V and 5 bases from J, with 8 bases between. The CDR3 region is CASSQGKDEQYF. Here the CDR3 DNA reads TGTGCCAGCAGCCAGGGGAAGGACGAGCAGTACTTC.

V usage is TRBV7-3 and J usage is TRBJ2-1, with 9 bases identical to TRBD2. CDR1 and CDR2 (germline): SGHTA, FQGTGA. This CDR3 has 14 amino acids. V lost 8 bases to trimming and J lost 5 bases; unmatched junction nucleotides: 7. Written as DNA, the CDR3 is TGTGCCAGCGGAAGCGGGGGGAAAAACAATGAGCAGTTCTTC. Translating it yields CASGSGGKNNEQFF.

V usage is TRBV5-4 and J usage is TRBJ2-3; no clear D gene. V was pared by 3 bases and J by 1 base, with 9 bases between. CDR1 is SGHNT and CDR2 is YYREEE in the germline V gene (reference sequence). The length of the CDR3 is 14 residues. The CDR3 is CASSSWTGTDTQYF. CDR3 bases: TGTGCCAGCAGCTCCTGGACGGGCACAGATACGCAGTATTTT.

This clonotype was observed a handful of times. The chain has TRBV6-5 and TRBJ2-7; unclear D gene. The end of the DNA aligns better with TRBJ2-5, so the J call may be wrong. The CDR3 has 13 residues. Looked up from germline, CDR1 is MNHEY and CDR2 is SVGAGI. For the CDR3, the DNA is TGTGCCAGCAGTTACGGGGATGGGGAGACCCAGTACTTC. This sequence encodes CASSYGDGETQYF.

This clonotype was seen only a few times. The V gene is TRBV12-3 or TRBV12-4, the J gene TRBJ2-3, with D perhaps TRBD1 or TRBD2 (5 bases each). V lost 6 bases, J lost 6 bases, and 19 bases lay in between. The CDR3 consists of 15 residues. This chain's CDR3 is CASSWGPTSTDTQYF. In nucleotides, the CDR3 is TGTGCCAGCAGCTGGGGACCCACCTCGACGGATACGCAGTATTTT.

The chain uses TRBV12-3 or TRBV12-4 and TRBJ2-1, with D perhaps being TRBD1 or TRBD2 (6 bases each). The V and J ends lost 6 bases and 8 bases respectively, with 8 bases between them. The CDR3 has 11 residues. CDR3 sequence (DNA): TGTGCCAGCAGGGAGGGGGATGAGCAGTTCTTC. Translating it yields CASREGDEQFF.